The 5 T cell receptor beta chains reported below all come from one sample, sequenced in a study of a mutant IDH1 vaccine in newly diagnosed glioma. The time point was: week 23, last vaccination. Each dose delivered 300 ug of mutant IDH1 20-mer peptide subcutaneously with imiquimod. Their cognate antigens are unknown. The assay was immunoSEQ multiplex PCR, and TCRdb's table has in-frame clones only and misses some. The table includes under 70,000 clones, 84% detected once. The specimen was PBMCs, collected from a glioma patient whose treatment included an IDH1 peptide vaccine. The source is a man between 18 and 29 years old with glioma.

This clone occurred once. This chain uses TRBV6-5 with TRBJ2-7; tentatively, D is TRBD1 or TRBD2 (5 bases each). CDR1 and CDR2 (germline): MNHEY, SVGAGI. Trimming removed 4 bases from V and 12 bases from J, with 19 bases in between. CDR3 size: 13 residues. The CDR3 DNA is TGTGCCAGCAGTTCAACACTCGGGACCCAAGCGTACTTC. Its protein product is CASSSTLGTQAYF.

The J gene is TRBJ2-1, the V gene TRBV6-4; either TRBD1 or TRBD2 may supply D (5 bases each). CDR3 size: 16 residues. Looked up from germline, CDR1 is MRHNA and CDR2 is SNTAGT. Between the trimmed V and J ends, which lost 3 bases and 4 bases, there was a span of 16 bases. In DNA, the CDR3 is TGTGCCAGCAGTGAGTATCGGGACGGGGATTACAATGAGCAGTTCTTC. Translating gives CASSEYRDGDYNEQFF.

The chain couples TRBV7-9 to TRBJ2-7; possibly TRBD1 for D (5 bases). The germline V gene has CDR1 SEHNR and CDR2 FQNEAQ (reference sequence). CDR3 length: 13 amino acids. V was clipped by 0 bases and J by 4 bases, with 7 bases between them. The CDR3 DNA sequence: TGTGCCAGCAGCTTAGCGGGGCAGTACGAGCAGTACTTC. Translation gives CASSLAGQYEQYF.

The chain links TRBV7-2 to TRBJ1-5; D gene uncertain. CDR3 length equals 13 residues. Germline loops: CDR1 SGHTA, CDR2 FQGNSA. The V and J ends lost 3 bases and 7 bases respectively, with 10 bases between them. CDR3: CASSFLVGQPQHF. CDR3 nucleotide sequence: TGTGCCAGCAGCTTTCTAGTTGGCCAGCCCCAGCATTTT.

The chain joins TRBV6-6 to TRBJ1-4, with D possibly being TRBD1 (6 bases). Germline V gene data show CDR1 as MNHNY and CDR2 as SVGAGI (reference sequence). Trimming left V 5 bases short and J 8 bases short, with 12 bases between. The CDR3 length is 13 residues. The CDR3 is CASSRQAAEKLFF. Written as DNA, the CDR3 is TGTGCCAGCAGTAGACAGGCGGCCGAAAAACTGTTTTTT.